This TCR beta chain originates from a study of blood T cells in healthy people across ages. Findings and limits, study-wide: With age, beta diversity per million T cells declined roughly linearly, significantly by 40. There was a strong correlation between TCR beta diversity and naive T cell percentage.

Isolated PBMCs totaled at least 6.5 million in each sample. The use of a sample-barcoded 5' primer and a J-beta primer mix characterized a second PCR of about 6 to 11 cycles. Every cDNA molecule carried a tag from a template-switch adaptor bearing 12 random nucleotides. TCRdb re-analysed the 5' RACE reads in MiXCR, keeping a single row per CDR3 protein. Of about 730,000 distinct CDR3 sequences listed, approximately 43% were seen once; the top ten hold roughly 20%. A word on this clonotype: Antigen specificity is unknown.

This CDR3 is built from 15 residues. Unmatched junction bases numbered 8, after V lost 6 bases and J lost 4 bases. Sequencing was carried out using blood. V gene TRBV12-3 or TRBV12-4 combines with J gene TRBJ1-1, with 10 bases that match TRBD1. The receptor was derived from a woman aged 55 to 70 in good health. The CDR3 DNA sequence: TGTGCCAGCAGCTGGACAGGGGGACGGAGCACTGAAGCTTTCTTT. Protein sequence: CASSWTGGRSTEAFF.